This TCR beta chain was identified in a study of monozygotic twins with inflammatory bowel disease. Each UMI, carrying a 6-nucleotide sample barcode, came from template switching. TCRdb reprocessed the 5' RACE reads and stores each CDR3 protein as one record, lacking DNA. Found here are about 440,000 distinct CDR3 sequences; the top ten clones hold 2% to 3%. The sequenced material came from blood. The clonotype originates from a human donor with ulcerative colitis or Crohn's disease, or a healthy co-twin of an affected twin (not recorded which).

This CDR3 is CATSREIAGYEQYF. The chain recombines TRBV15 with TRBJ2-7. This CDR3 spans 14 amino acids. Germline V gene sequence: CDR1 LNHNV, CDR2 YYDKDF (reference sequence). The whole variable domain, remainder taken from reference TRBV15 and TRBJ2-7, is DAMVIQNPRYQVTQFGKPVTLSCSQTLNHNVMYWYQQKSSQAPKLLFHYYDKDFNNEADTPDNFQSRRPNTSFCFLDIRSPGLGDTAMYLCATSREIAGYEQYFGPGTRLTVT.